This entry describes one T cell receptor (beta chain). The data stem from a study of T cells in Graves' hyperthyroidism and ophthalmopathy. What was amplified from RNA transcripts were TCR beta CDR3 regions. TCR CDR3 regions were first amplified by RT-PCR with HTBI primers. TCRdb passed the multiplex PCR reads through MiXCR, listing each CDR3 protein once. The top ten hold about 6.6% of the sample, which has 450,000 to 650,000 distinct CDR3 sequences, more than 13% seen once. Germline V gene sequence: CDR1 LGHNA, CDR2 YSLEER. This CDR3 has 15 residues. V shed 4 bases and J shed 0 bases, with 7 bases lying between them.

Material: blood. The chain carries TRBV4-3 and TRBJ1-6; D unclear. This clonotype was sampled from a woman under 30 with Graves' ophthalmopathy. For the CDR3, the DNA is TGCGCCAGCAGCCGAGCAAGCTCCTATAATTCACCCCTCCACTTT. Its translation is CASSRASSYNSPLHF.